The T cell receptor beta chain under discussion was sequenced for a study of cytomegalovirus exposure and HLA in healthy donors. Study observations and caveats: The study listed around 150 cytomegalovirus-associated TCR beta chains. As was reported, the classifier diagnosed cytomegalovirus status with high specificity and sensitivity.

This clone came up once. Its antigen is not identified. The study ran its PCR with 60 Vbeta and 13 Jbeta primers. In the original analysis: It was a later analysis that counted approximately 81 million unique TCR beta chains, of which approximately 11 million were shared. Generated by immunoSEQ multiplex PCR, the TCRdb table keeps only in-frame clones and is missing some. The D gene and trimming were derived from the DNA, and the V and J assignments and clone size from that table. This sample carries 120,000 to 150,000 clones, around three quarters of them seen once, and the ten largest clones take approximately 0.97%. The V gene's germline CDR1 is LGHNA and CDR2 YSLEER. The CDR3 length is 14 residues. Trimming removed 0 bases at V and 7 bases at J, with 13 bases between.

Sample: PBMCs. The chain has TRBV4-3 and TRBJ2-7, with D tentatively TRBD2 (5 bases). The sequence was collected from a man between 18 and 35 years old in good health and CMV-seronegative. CDR3 nucleotides: TGCGCCAGCAGCCAAGAATCCAGCACGGGAGAGCAGTACTTC. Protein sequence: CASSQESSTGEQYF.